The present T cell receptor (beta chain) was sequenced within a study of T cell repertoires in cytomegalovirus infection. Study context: The public TCR beta signatures pointed to both CMV infection and matching HLA type.

TCRdb re-called the reads with MiXCR, one entry per CDR3 protein. In the table there are approximately 500,000 distinct CDR3 sequences, 16% of which are singletons. Trimming cost V 6 bases and J 7 bases, with 10 bases left between them. The CDR3 length is 12 residues. The germline V gene encodes CDR1 ENHRY and CDR2 SYGVKD. This clonotype was seen ten or more times. The antigen is not known. Study-level points and caveats: Dominating the ex vivo response were TCR beta clonotypes that were CMV-specific and HLA-C-restricted.

This chain joins TRBV10-3 and TRBJ2-1, with D perhaps matching TRBD2 (6 bases). Sequencing was done on a sample of CD8+ T cells from PBMCs. The clonotype was recovered from a human donor in good health (CMV status not recorded). Some clones in this sample may be carry-over from other donors' samples. The CDR3 region is CAISSSGNEQFF. As DNA, the CDR3 is TGTGCCATCAGCAGTAGCGGTAATGAGCAGTTCTTC.